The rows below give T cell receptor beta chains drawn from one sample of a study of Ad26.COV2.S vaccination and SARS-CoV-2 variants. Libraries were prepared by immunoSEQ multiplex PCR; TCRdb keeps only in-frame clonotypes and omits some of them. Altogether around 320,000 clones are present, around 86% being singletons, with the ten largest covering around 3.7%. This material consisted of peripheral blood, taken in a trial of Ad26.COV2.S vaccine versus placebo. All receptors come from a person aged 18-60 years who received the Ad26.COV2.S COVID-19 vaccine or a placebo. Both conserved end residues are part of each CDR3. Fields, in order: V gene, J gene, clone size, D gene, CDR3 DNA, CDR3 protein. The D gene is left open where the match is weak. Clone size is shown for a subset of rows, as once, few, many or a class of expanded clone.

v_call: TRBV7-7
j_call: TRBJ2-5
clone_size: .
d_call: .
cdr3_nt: TGTGCTAGCAGCCAAGGCAGGGTAGGGCAAGAGACCCAGTACTTC
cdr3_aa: CASSQGRVGQETQYF

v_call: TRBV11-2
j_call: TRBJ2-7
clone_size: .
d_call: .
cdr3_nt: TGTGCCAGCAGCTTAGGTGGCGGATCCTACGAGCAGTACTTC
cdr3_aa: CASSLGGGSYEQYF

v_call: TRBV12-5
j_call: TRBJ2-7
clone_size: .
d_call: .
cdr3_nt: TGTGCTAGTGGTCCCCCCTACGAGCAGTACTTC
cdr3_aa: CASGPPYEQYF

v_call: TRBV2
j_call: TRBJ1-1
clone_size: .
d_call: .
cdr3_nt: TGTGCCAGCACCTATACCGGGGGGCTGGGGAACACTGAAGCTTTCTTT
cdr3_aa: CASTYTGGLGNTEAFF

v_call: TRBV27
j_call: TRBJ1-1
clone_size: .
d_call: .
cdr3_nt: TGTGCCAGCAGTCCGGGTTACGCTGAAGCTTTCTTT
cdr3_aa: CASSPGYAEAFF

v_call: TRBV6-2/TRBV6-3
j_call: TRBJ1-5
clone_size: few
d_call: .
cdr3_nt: TGTGCCAGCAGTTACATACTTAGCAATCAGCCCCAGCATTTT
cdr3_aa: CASSYILSNQPQHF

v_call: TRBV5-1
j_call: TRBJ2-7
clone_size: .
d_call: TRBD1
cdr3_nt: TGCGCCAGCAGGTTGCGGGACAGGGGGTTCGAGCAGTACTTC
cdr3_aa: CASRLRDRGFEQYF

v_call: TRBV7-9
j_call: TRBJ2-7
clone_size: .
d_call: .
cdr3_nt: TGTGCCAGCAGTTCGGGGGACGGGTACGAGCAGTACTTC
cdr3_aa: CASSSGDGYEQYF

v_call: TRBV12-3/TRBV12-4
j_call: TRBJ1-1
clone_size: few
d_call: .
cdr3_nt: TGTGCCAGCAGTTTTATGAACACTGAAGCTTTCTTT
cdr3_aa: CASSFMNTEAFF

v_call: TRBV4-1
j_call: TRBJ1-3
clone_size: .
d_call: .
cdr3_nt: TGCGCCAGCAGCCAAGATCGAAACTCTGGAAACACCATATATTTT
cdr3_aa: CASSQDRNSGNTIYF

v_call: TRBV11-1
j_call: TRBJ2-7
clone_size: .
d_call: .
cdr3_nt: TGTGCCAGCAGCTTAGCCCCAGCGGTCTCCTACGAGCAGTACTTC
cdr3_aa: CASSLAPAVSYEQYF

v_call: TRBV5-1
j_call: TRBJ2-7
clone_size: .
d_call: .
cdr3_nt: TGCGCCAGCAGCCTCAATCGGGGGTCCTACGAGCAGTACTTC
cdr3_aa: CASSLNRGSYEQYF

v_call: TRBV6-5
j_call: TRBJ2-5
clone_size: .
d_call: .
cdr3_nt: TGTGCCAGCACCCCAGGGTACCAAGAGACCCAGTACTTC
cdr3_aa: CASTPGYQETQYF

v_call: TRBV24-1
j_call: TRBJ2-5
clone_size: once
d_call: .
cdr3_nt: TGTGCCACCAGTGATTTGCCCGGGACCCGATTCGGAATACGAAAAGGTCCCCAAGAGACCCAGTACTTC
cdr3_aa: CATSDLPGTRFGIRKGPQETQYF

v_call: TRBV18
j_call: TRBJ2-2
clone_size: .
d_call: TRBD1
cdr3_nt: TGTGCCAGCTCACCCTCCCTCAGGACAGGGGGAACCGGGGAGCTGTTTTTT
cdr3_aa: CASSPSLRTGGTGELFF

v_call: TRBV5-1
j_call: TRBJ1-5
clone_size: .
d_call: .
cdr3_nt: TGCGCCAGCAGCTTGGATGGGACACCCGGAAGGGCCCAGCATTTT
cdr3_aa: CASSLDGTPGRAQHF

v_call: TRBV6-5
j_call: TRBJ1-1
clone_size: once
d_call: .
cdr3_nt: TGTGCCAGCAGTTACATGCGGGCTAGTGAAGCTTTCTTT
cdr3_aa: CASSYMRASEAFF